The 14 T cell receptor beta chains below were found in one sample sequenced in a study of blood T cell repertoires in COVID-19. Method: immunoSEQ multiplex PCR; TCRdb's copy keeps in-frame clones and lacks some. The sample lists about 110,000 clones, 85% to 90% seen once, with about 4.5% in the top ten. The sequencing input was peripheral blood. The receptors shown here come from a woman in her forties or fifties with acute or convalescent COVID-19.

This chain joins TRBV7-8 and TRBJ2-7, with 16 bases fitting TRBD2. Germline V gene data show CDR1 as SGHVS and CDR2 as FQNEAQ. The CDR3 runs to 17 residues. Losses at the gene ends were 6 bases for V and 3 bases for J; bases not matched to a gene: 8. CDR3: CASRQPGLAGGIYEQYF. CDR3 nucleotide sequence: TGTGCCAGCAGACAACCGGGACTAGCGGGAGGGATCTACGAGCAGTACTTC.

The chain uses TRBV9 and TRBJ1-2, with TRBD1 matching 7 bases. CDR3 length: 15 amino acids. The trim removed 0 bases at V and 3 bases at J, leaving 5 bases unmatched. CDR1 and CDR2 (germline): SGDLS, YYNGEE. CDR3 DNA sequence: TGTGCCAGCAGCGTAGAAATCGACAGGGACTATGGCTACACCTTC. This encodes CASSVEIDRDYGYTF.

This rearrangement joins TRBV18 to TRBJ1-1; D gene uncertain. The CDR3 is 14 residues long. Germline loops: CDR1 KGHSH, CDR2 LQKENI. Trimming removed 2 bases from V and 1 base from J, with 8 bases in between. The CDR3 DNA follows: TGTGCCAGCTCACCATCGGGAGGGAACACTGAAGCTTTCTTT. This sequence encodes CASSPSGGNTEAFF.

The chain combines TRBV11-2 with TRBJ2-5; TRBD2 agrees at 7 bases. Per germline, CDR1 SGHAT and CDR2 FQNNGV. The CDR3 has 17 residues. V lost 1 base, J lost 4 bases, and 12 bases stayed unmatched. For the CDR3, the DNA is TGTGCCAGCAGCTTAGTCGGGTCGTCTAGCGGACGAGAGACCCAGTACTTC. This encodes CASSLVGSSSGRETQYF.

The rearrangement links TRBV7-2 to TRBJ2-7, with 8 bases aligning to TRBD1. The J segment lost 3 bases and the V segment lost 5 bases, leaving 9 bases of the junction unmatched. The CDR3 sequence is 15 residues long. Germline CDR1 reads SGHTA; CDR2 reads FQGNSA. CDR3 residues: CASSPGQGAFYEQYF. The CDR3 bases are TGTGCCAGCAGCCCTGGACAGGGAGCCTTCTACGAGCAGTACTTC.

The V call is TRBV5-1, the J call TRBJ1-3; tentative D call: TRBD1 (6 bases). Germline lookup yields CDR1 SGHRS and CDR2 YFSETQ. The CDR3 contains 19 residues. The germline V and J ends were trimmed by 1 base and 4 bases, with 24 bases remaining between them. This chain's CDR3 is CASSLTPPGTRTSGNTIYF. The CDR3 nucleotides read TGCGCCAGCAGCTTGACCCCCCCCGGGACACGAACGTCCGGAAACACCATATATTTT.

This clone has only one observation. The chain combines TRBV10-3 with TRBJ1-2; D unclear. Trimming removed 0 bases from V and 7 bases from J, with 9 bases in between. The CDR3 contains 13 residues. The germline V gene has CDR1 ENHRY and CDR2 SYGVKD. CDR3 region: CAISESTAGGYTF. In nucleotides, the CDR3 is TGTGCCATCAGTGAGTCAACAGCTGGTGGCTACACCTTC.

The V gene is TRBV28, the J gene TRBJ1-2; D not certain. Trimming removed 11 bases from V and 5 bases from J, with 12 bases in between. The CDR3 length is 11 residues. In germline, CDR1 is MDHEN, CDR2 SYDVKM. This chain's CDR3 is CAYGDLYGYTF. The CDR3 DNA reads TGTGCCTACGGTGATTTATATGGCTACACCTTC.

This clone was detected once. The chain links TRBV28 to TRBJ1-2; a weak D match, TRBD1 (6 bases). This CDR3 has 15 residues. The V gene's germline CDR1 is MDHEN and CDR2 SYDVKM. V was clipped by 4 bases and J by 2 bases, with 14 bases between them. This chain's CDR3 is CASSSPPDRNYGYTF. The CDR3 bases are TGTGCCAGCAGTTCCCCCCCCGACAGGAACTATGGCTACACCTTC.

The chain has TRBV15 and TRBJ1-2, with TRBD1 matching over 7 bases. The CDR3 has 18 amino acids. CDR1 is LNHNV, CDR2 YYDKDF, per germline (reference sequence). The ends lost 5 bases at V and 5 bases at J; junction bases unmatched: 20. CDR3 sequence: CATSEGPGTAPSGYGYTF. In DNA, the CDR3 is TGTGCCACCAGCGAAGGGCCCGGGACAGCCCCTTCGGGATATGGCTACACCTTC.

This clone has more than one count but fewer than ten. The chain employs TRBV6-5 and TRBJ2-3; D is uncertain. The CDR3 sequence is 14 residues long. The V gene's germline CDR1 is MNHEY and CDR2 SVGAGI. V gave up 0 bases and J gave up 5 bases, with 9 bases separating them. CDR3 nucleotide sequence: TGTGCCAGCAGTTACTCTGTAGCACGAGATACGCAGTATTTT. As protein: CASSYSVARDTQYF.

As concerns this clone: One junction end does not reproduce the germline sequence, and a read error may be involved. This chain links TRBV6-1 with TRBJ1-5; a possible D gene is TRBD1 (6 bases). The germline V gene has CDR1 MNHNS and CDR2 SASEGT. The CDR3 covers 18 residues. The CDR3 region is CARSERSRRGGGNQPQHF. CDR3 DNA sequence: TGTGCCAGAAGTGAGAGGAGTAGGAGAGGGGGTGGCAATCAGCCCCAGCATTTT.

The CDR3, as DNA: TGCGCCAGCAGTTCCTACAGGTCCTACGAGCAGTACTTC. It yields the protein CASSSYRSYEQYF. This sequence joins TRBV10-1 and TRBJ2-7; possibly TRBD1 for D (5 bases). V lost 5 bases and J lost 1, with 9 bases in between. The CDR3 contains 13 residues. CDR1 is WNHNN, CDR2 SYGVQD, per germline (reference sequence).

Notes on this clone: One end of the junction is discordant with germline, which a read error may explain. The chain has TRBV6-1 and TRBJ2-1, with D perhaps TRBD2 (7 bases). The CDR3 has 15 residues. CDR1 and CDR2 (germline): MNHNS, SASEGT. Here the CDR3 DNA reads TGTGCCAGCAGAGAAGGGGGGGGGTCCTACAATGAGCAGTTCTTC. Its translation is CASREGGGSYNEQFF.